This T cell receptor (beta chain) was captured by sequencing in a study of cytomegalovirus exposure and HLA in healthy donors. Study-level findings and limits: Earlier results showed most TCR beta V segments being productive about 90% or about 30% of the time. Sequencing likely generated an artifact that appeared as a cluster of highly shared sequence variants.

These donors counted as nominally healthy when sampled, but unrecorded immune exposures were likely. About this clone: Its antigen is undetermined.

PCR used 60 Vbeta primers and 13 Jbeta primers. Here immunoSEQ multiplex PCR was the method, and the copy in TCRdb shows in-frame clones only, minus some. The data hold fewer than 120,000 clones, with 60% to 85% observed a single time. This clonotype was obtained from a woman in her twenties or thirties in good health and CMV-seronegative. The material sequenced was PBMCs.

CDR3: CASRAGQAAGQPQHF. For the CDR3, the DNA is TGTGCCAGTAGGGCGGGGCAGGCGGCGGGTCAGCCCCAGCATTTT. The chain links TRBV19 to TRBJ1-5; D perhaps matches TRBD1 (5 bases). The CDR3 extends over 15 amino acids. The V gene's germline CDR1 is LNHDA and CDR2 SQIVND (reference sequence). V was shortened by 6 bases and J by 6 bases, with 18 bases between the two germline ends.